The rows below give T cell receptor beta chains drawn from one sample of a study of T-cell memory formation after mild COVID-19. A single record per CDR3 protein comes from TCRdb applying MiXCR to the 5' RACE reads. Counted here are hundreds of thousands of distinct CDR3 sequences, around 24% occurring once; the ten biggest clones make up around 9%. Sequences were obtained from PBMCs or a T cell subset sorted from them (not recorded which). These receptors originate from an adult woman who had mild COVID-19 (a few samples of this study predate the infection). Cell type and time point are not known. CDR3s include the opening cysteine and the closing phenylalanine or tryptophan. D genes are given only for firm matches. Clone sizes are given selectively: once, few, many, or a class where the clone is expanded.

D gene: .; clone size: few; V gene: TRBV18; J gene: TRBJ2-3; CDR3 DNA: TGTGCCAGCTCACCACTCGAAACGCGGGATTCTACCACAGATACGCAGTATTTT; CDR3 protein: CASSPLETRDSTTDTQYF
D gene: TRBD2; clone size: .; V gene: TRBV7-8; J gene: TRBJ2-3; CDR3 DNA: TGTGCCAGCAGCTCCGGGACTACATCTAGCACAGATACGCAGTATTTT; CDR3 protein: CASSSGTTSSTDTQYF
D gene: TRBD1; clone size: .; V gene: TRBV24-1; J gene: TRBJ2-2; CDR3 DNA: TGTGCCACCAGTGATTTAAGGCCGTTGGGGACAGGGGGCATCGGGGAGCTGTTTTTT; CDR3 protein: CATSDLRPLGTGGIGELFF
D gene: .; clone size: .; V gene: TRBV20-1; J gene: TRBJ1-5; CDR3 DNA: TGCAGTGCTAGAGATACCGGACAGCTAAATCAGCCCCAGCATTTT; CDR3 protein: CSARDTGQLNQPQHF
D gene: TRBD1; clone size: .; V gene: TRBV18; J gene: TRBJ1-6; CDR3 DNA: TGTGCCAGCTCACCACGGCAACAGGGGGCTTCACCCCTCCACTTT; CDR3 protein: CASSPRQQGASPLHF
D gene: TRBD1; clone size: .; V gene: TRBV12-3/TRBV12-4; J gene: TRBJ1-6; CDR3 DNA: TGTGCCAGCAGGTTTCGACAGGGGGTAAAGGAAAGACCCCTCCACTTT; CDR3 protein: CASRFRQGVKERPLHF
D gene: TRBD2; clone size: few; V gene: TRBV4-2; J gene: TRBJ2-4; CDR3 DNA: TGTGCCAGCAGCCAAGCTGTAGGACTAGCGGGGCCTCAGTACTTC; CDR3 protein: CASSQAVGLAGPQYF
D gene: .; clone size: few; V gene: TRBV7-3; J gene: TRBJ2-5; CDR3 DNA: TGTGCCAGCAGCTCCGGCGGAGGGGGAGAGACCCAGTACTTC; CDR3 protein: CASSSGGGGETQYF
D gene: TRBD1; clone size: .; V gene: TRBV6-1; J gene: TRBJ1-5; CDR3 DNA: TGTGCCAGCAGTGAATGGTTCCAGGGGGGGAATCAGCCCCAGCATTTT; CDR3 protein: CASSEWFQGGNQPQHF
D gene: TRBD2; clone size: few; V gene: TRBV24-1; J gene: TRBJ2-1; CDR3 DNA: TGTGCCACCAGTGACGTAACTAGCGGAACCTACAATGAGCAGTTCTTC; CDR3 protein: CATSDVTSGTYNEQFF